The next 29 T cell receptor beta chains were all read from a single sample in a study of cytomegalovirus exposure and HLA in healthy donors. This PCR relied on a set of 60 Vbeta primers and 13 Jbeta primers. This table comes from immunoSEQ multiplex PCR, and its TCRdb copy is limited to in-frame clones, with some not included. The sample carries about 160,000 clones, approximately 67% recorded once. The sample consisted of PBMCs. The receptors shown here come from a woman aged 18-29 years in good health and CMV-seropositive.

Concerning this clone itself: The junction departs from germline at one end; a sequencing error may be responsible. This chain uses TRBV7-9 with TRBJ2-5; perhaps TRBD1 as D (6 bases). The germline V gene encodes CDR1 SEHNR and CDR2 FQNEAQ (reference sequence). This CDR3 comprises 13 residues. Written as DNA, the CDR3 is TGTGCCGGCAGCTTTTCAGGGGATGGGACCCAGTACTTC. Protein: CAGSFSGDGTQYF.

This clone was recorded only once. The chain links TRBV19 to TRBJ2-2; D is uncertain. This CDR3 is built from 14 residues. With 7 bases removed from V and 4 bases from J, the gap between germline ends came to 13 bases. Germline V gives CDR1 LNHDA, CDR2 SQIVND (reference sequence). DNA of the CDR3: TGTGCCAGTACCCCAGTCAGATTCACCGGGGAGCTGTTTTTT. As protein: CASTPVRFTGELFF.

The chain couples TRBV5-1 to TRBJ1-1; possibly TRBD1 for D (6 bases). V was clipped by 2 bases and J by 5 bases, with 13 bases between them. CDR1 and CDR2 (germline): SGHRS, YFSETQ. There are 14 residues in the CDR3. The DNA of the CDR3 is TGCGCCAGCAGCTTTGGGGGCGGTCGAACTGAAGCTTTCTTT. It yields the protein CASSFGGGRTEAFF. Variable domain in full (rest from reference TRBV5-1 and TRBJ1-1): KAGVTQTPRYLIKTRGQQVTLSCSPISGHRSVSWYQQTPGQGLQFLFEYFSETQRNKGNFPGRFSGRQFSNSRSEMNVSTLELGDSALYLCASSFGGGRTEAFFGQGTRLTVV.

This sequence joins TRBV28 and TRBJ1-5, with TRBD1 matching 7 bases. The germline V gene has CDR1 MDHEN and CDR2 SYDVKM. Unmatched junction bases numbered 7, after V lost 6 bases and J lost 8 bases. This CDR3 region has 13 residues. The CDR3 bases are TGTGCCAGCAGGGGGACAGTACTAAAGCCCCAGCATTTT. This sequence encodes CASRGTVLKPQHF.

In its sample, this clone was seen a few times. The V gene is TRBV19, the J gene TRBJ2-3, with 9 bases that match TRBD2. The CDR3 contains 17 residues. Germline CDR1 is LNHDA and CDR2 is SQIVND (reference sequence). Trimming removed 4 bases from V and 2 bases from J; junction bases left unmatched: 10. The CDR3 nucleotides are TGTGCCAGTAGTAGCCTTAGAGCGGGAGGCCCCACAGATACGCAGTATTTT. Its translation: CASSSLRAGGPTDTQYF.

The chain combines TRBV5-6 with TRBJ2-7, with D perhaps TRBD2 (5 bases). Germline CDR1 and CDR2: SGHDT and YYEEEE. V gave up 3 bases and J gave up 4 bases, with 11 bases separating them. This CDR3 has 13 amino acids. CDR3 DNA: TGTGCCAGCAGCTCCGGGGAAGTTTACGAGCAGTACTTC. This codes for CASSSGEVYEQYF.

CDR3 in DNA: TGTGCCAGCACAGACTCCACTGAAGCTTTCTTT. This gives the protein CASTDSTEAFF. J is TRBJ1-1 and V is TRBV2; no definite D call. The V end lost 7 bases, the J end lost 4 bases, and 7 bases lay between the germline ends. Germline CDR1 is SNHLY and CDR2 is FYNNEI. The CDR3 contains 11 residues. The whole variable domain, filled in from reference TRBV2 and TRBJ1-1, reads EPEVTQTPSHQVTQMGQEVILRCVPISNHLYFYWYRQILGQKVEFLVSFYNNEISEKSEIFDDQFSVERPDGSNFTLKIRSTKLEDSAMYFCASTDSTEAFFGQGTRLTVV.

The chain uses TRBV25-1 and TRBJ2-3; 12 nucleotides match TRBD2. CDR1 MGHDK and CDR2 SYGVNS come from the germline V gene. The trim removed 4 bases at V and 0 bases at J, leaving 8 bases unmatched. There are 18 residues in the CDR3. DNA for the CDR3: TGTGCCAGCAGTGGACCCCTTGGGACTAGCGGGAGCACAGATACGCAGTATTTT. Its translation: CASSGPLGTSGSTDTQYF. Full variable domain (outside the CDR3, taken from reference TRBV25-1 and TRBJ2-3): EADIYQTPRYLVIGTGKKITLECSQTMGHDKMYWYQQDPGMELHLIHYSYGVNSTEKGDLSSESTVSRIRTEHFPLTLESARPSHTSQYLCASSGPLGTSGSTDTQYFGPGTRLTVL.

This clone was detected once. The chain carries TRBV7-6 and TRBJ2-2; 8 bases are shared with TRBD2. Looked up from germline, CDR1 is SGHVS and CDR2 is FNYEAQ. J lost 5 bases, V lost 3 bases, and 11 bases had no gene match. The CDR3 has 17 amino acids. In DNA form, the CDR3 reads TGTGCCAGCAGCTTTATCCCAGCGGGGGTTGGGACCGGGGAGCTGTTTTTT. This encodes CASSFIPAGVGTGELFF.

The table lists this clone with a few counts. This sequence joins TRBV6-1 and TRBJ1-2, with a weak D call TRBD1 (5 bases). There are 12 residues in the CDR3. V lost 4 bases and J lost 6, with 9 bases in between. CDR1 and CDR2 (germline): MNHNS, SASEGT. The CDR3 DNA sequence: TGTGCCAGCAGTGTACGGGGGGATGGCTACACCTTC. Translation: CASSVRGDGYTF.

The rearrangement joins TRBV29-1 to TRBJ1-5; D might be TRBD1 (6 bases). The CDR3 consists of 13 residues. Looked up from germline, CDR1 is SQVTM and CDR2 is ANQGSEA. V gave up 4 bases and J gave up 4 bases, with 11 bases separating them. The CDR3 is CSVVGGANQPQHF. Written as DNA, the CDR3 is TGCAGCGTTGTGGGGGGGGCTAATCAGCCCCAGCATTTT.

The V gene is TRBV2, the J gene TRBJ2-3, with D perhaps matching TRBD2 (6 bases). This CDR3 spans 16 amino acids. V was cut by 7 bases and J by 2 bases, with 19 bases left in between. The germline gives CDR1 SNHLY, CDR2 FYNNEI. CDR3 DNA sequence: TGTGCCAGCACCGCCGACGCTAGCGTAGTCACAGATACGCAGTATTTT. It specifies CASTADASVVTDTQYF.

This chain connects TRBV7-9 to TRBJ2-3; tentative D call: TRBD2 (7 bases). The CDR3 is made up of 18 amino acids. CDR1 and CDR2 from the germline V gene are SEHNR and FQNEAQ (reference sequence). V dropped 6 bases and J dropped 0 bases, with 22 bases sitting between them. CDR3 sequence: CASRGTVGGAGSTDTQYF. In nucleotides, the CDR3 is TGTGCCAGCAGGGGGACCGTTGGGGGGGCGGGGAGCACAGATACGCAGTATTTT. Using reference TRBV7-9 and TRBJ2-3 for the parts outside the CDR3, the full variable domain is DTGVSQNPRHKITKRGQNVTFRCDPISEHNRLYWYRQTLGQGPEFLTYFQNEAQLEKSRLLSDRFSAERPKGSFSTLEIQRTEQGDSAMYLCASRGTVGGAGSTDTQYFGPGTRLTVL.

The chain is built from TRBV27 and TRBJ1-5; D is ambiguous. The CDR3 runs to 15 residues. Germline V gene data show CDR1 as MNHEY and CDR2 as SMNVEV (reference sequence). V was cut by 6 bases and J by 7 bases, with 19 bases left in between. The CDR3 spells CASSPRGVLEQPQHF. The CDR3 bases are TGTGCCAGCAGCCCACGCGGGGTGCTAGAACAGCCCCAGCATTTT.

CDR3 nucleotides: TGTGCCAGCCGGACTAGCGGGAGACGGAGCTCCTACGAGCAGTACTTC. Translating it yields CASRTSGRRSSYEQYF. The rearrangement joins TRBV2 to TRBJ2-7; 13 nucleotides align to TRBD2. The CDR3 runs to 16 residues. The J segment lost 0 bases and the V segment lost 8 bases, leaving 7 bases of the junction unmatched. Looked up from germline, CDR1 is SNHLY and CDR2 is FYNNEI.

The genes are TRBV10-3 and TRBJ2-3; weak D call: TRBD1 (6 bases). This CDR3 is 12 amino acids long. Per germline, CDR1 ENHRY and CDR2 SYGVKD. The chain's CDR3 is CEGVAGAFGQYF. The CDR3 DNA reads as TGTGAAGGGGTTGCAGGGGCCTTCGGTCAGTATTTT.

A few counts support this clone. V is TRBV7-9 and J is TRBJ1-6; D gene ambiguous. V lost 1 base and J 7 bases, leaving 8 bases between the germline ends. Germline V gene data show CDR1 as SEHNR and CDR2 as FQNEAQ (reference sequence). The CDR3 is 14 amino acids. CDR3 sequence reads: CASSLVGVNSPLHF. DNA for the CDR3: TGTGCCAGCAGCTTAGTCGGGGTGAATTCACCCCTCCACTTT.

In its sample, this clone was seen a few times. This chain links TRBV10-2 with TRBJ2-7; 7 nucleotides agree with TRBD2. This CDR3 region has 14 residues. CDR1 WSHSY and CDR2 SAAADI come from the germline V gene. V dropped 4 bases and J dropped 0; count of bases not matched to a gene: 3. In DNA, the CDR3 is TGCGCCAGCAGTGTTGCGGGAGCCTCCTACGAGCAGTACTTC. It yields the protein CASSVAGASYEQYF.

The rearrangement joins TRBV18 to TRBJ2-6, with D unclear. Germline CDR1 reads KGHSH; CDR2 reads LQKENI. V lost 3 bases and J 0 bases, leaving 15 bases between the germline ends. This CDR3 is built from 18 residues. For the CDR3, the DNA is TGTGCCAGCTCACCGACGAACAGCTATCTCTCTGGGGCCAACGTCCTGACTTTC. Translating it yields CASSPTNSYLSGANVLTF. The entire variable domain, with the rest obtained from reference TRBV18 and TRBJ2-6, is as follows: NAGVMQNPRHLVRRRGQEARLRCSPMKGHSHVYWYRQLPEEGLKFMVYLQKENIIDESGMPKERFSAEFPKEGPSILRIQQVVRGDSAAYFCASSPTNSYLSGANVLTFGAGSRLTVL.

This chain connects TRBV28 to TRBJ2-7, with a weak D call TRBD1 (6 bases). Germline V CDR1 and CDR2: MDHEN, SYDVKM. CDR3 length: 13 residues. The V end was cut by 6 bases, the J end by 2 bases, with 11 bases between. In DNA, the CDR3 is TGTGCCAGCAGACCTACAGGGCCCTACGAGCAGTACTTC. This sequence encodes CASRPTGPYEQYF.

This rearrangement joins TRBV7-2 to TRBJ2-3; weak D call: TRBD2 (5 bases). The CDR3 is 14 residues long. The ends were cut back, 7 bases at V and 4 bases at J, with 15 bases in the middle. The germline V gene has CDR1 SGHTA and CDR2 FQGNSA. The CDR3: CASTIERIADTQYF. The DNA of the CDR3 is TGTGCCAGCACCATTGAGCGGATTGCAGATACGCAGTATTTT.

This chain connects TRBV7-6 to TRBJ2-1; tentative D call: TRBD2 (5 bases). CDR3 length: 12 residues. Per the germline V gene, CDR1 is SGHVS and CDR2 is FNYEAQ. Trimming removed 5 bases at V and 7 bases at J, with 9 bases between. CDR3 amino acids: CASSATRNEQFF. The CDR3 nucleotides are TGTGCCAGCAGCGCCACTAGGAATGAGCAGTTCTTC.

V usage is TRBV7-9 and J usage is TRBJ2-1; 9 bases align to TRBD1. Trimming removed 3 bases from V and 4 bases from J; junction bases left unmatched: 4. This CDR3 has 15 amino acids. Germline CDR1 is SEHNR and CDR2 is FQNEAQ (reference sequence). In DNA, the CDR3 is TGTGCCAGCAGCTTTACCGGACAGGGGTACAATGAGCAGTTCTTC. Its translation: CASSFTGQGYNEQFF.

With regard to this clone: A junction boundary mismatches the germline segment, possibly from a read error. CDR3 residues: CSSLQVGGEQYF. The CDR3 nucleotides read TGTTCCAGCCTTCAAGTTGGAGGCGAGCAGTACTTC. J is TRBJ2-7 and V is TRBV7-9; the D gene is possibly TRBD2 (5 bases). Germline assignment: CDR1 SEHNR and CDR2 FQNEAQ (reference sequence). The CDR3 has 12 amino acids. The full variable domain, its missing parts supplied by reference TRBV7-9 and TRBJ2-7, is DTGVSQNPRHKITKRGQNVTFRCDPISEHNRLYWYRQTLGQGPEFLTYFQNEAQLEKSRLLSDRFSAERPKGSFSTLEIQRTEQGDSAMYLCSSLQVGGEQYFGPGTRLTVT.

V gene TRBV19 combines with J gene TRBJ2-7, with D maybe TRBD1 (6 bases). V was pared by 5 bases and J by 1 base, with 6 bases between. Germline lookup yields CDR1 LNHDA and CDR2 SQIVND (reference sequence). The CDR3 length is 12 residues. The CDR3 sequence is CASSGQSYEQYF. The CDR3 nucleotides are TGTGCCAGTAGTGGACAGTCCTACGAGCAGTACTTC.

The V gene is TRBV28, the J gene TRBJ1-4; TRBD1 matches 11 bases. Looked up from germline, CDR1 is MDHEN and CDR2 is SYDVKM. CDR3 length equals 16 residues. J was trimmed by 7 bases and V by 3 bases; bases with no gene match: 7. The CDR3 DNA sequence: TGTGCCAGCAGTTTGGCCGGACAGGGGGCCTTTGAAAAACTGTTTTTT. It yields the protein CASSLAGQGAFEKLFF. The full variable domain, in which reference TRBV28 and TRBJ1-4 provide the parts outside the CDR3, is DVKVTQSSRYLVKRTGEKVFLECVQDMDHENMFWYRQDPGLGLRLIYFSYDVKMKEKGDIPEGYSVSREKKERFSLILESASTNQTSMYLCASSLAGQGAFEKLFFGSGTQLSVL.

This clone was found once. This sequence joins TRBV7-9 and TRBJ2-7; 11 nucleotides align to TRBD2. CDR3 length: 16 amino acids. Unmatched junction bases numbered 8, after V lost 4 bases and J lost 3 bases. CDR1 is SEHNR and CDR2 is FQNEAQ in the germline V gene (reference sequence). The CDR3 coding sequence is TGTGCCAGCAGCTCCTCCGGGACTAGCGGCCTCTACGAGCAGTACTTC. Residues: CASSSSGTSGLYEQYF.

The V and J genes are TRBV19 and TRBJ1-1; TRBD1 agrees at 7 bases. Trimming removed 6 bases from V and 6 bases from J; junction bases left unmatched: 13. This CDR3 is built from 15 residues. Germline-derived CDR1 and CDR2 are LNHDA and SQIVND (reference sequence). The CDR3 region is CASSLFTGAEAEAFF. CDR3 coding DNA: TGTGCCAGTAGCCTATTTACAGGGGCGGAGGCTGAAGCTTTCTTT.

The V and J genes are TRBV6-1 and TRBJ2-7; TRBD2 might be the D (5 bases). Germline V CDR1 and CDR2: MNHNS, SASEGT. CDR3 size: 14 residues. Between the trimmed V and J ends, which lost 6 bases and 1 base, there was a span of 13 bases. The CDR3 loop is CASSIERVSYEQYF. The CDR3 DNA reads as TGTGCCAGCAGCATAGAGAGGGTTTCCTACGAGCAGTACTTC.